This passage covers 8 T cell receptor beta chains from one sample sequenced in a study of T cells in Graves' hyperthyroidism and ophthalmopathy. Amplified TCR beta CDR3 regions derived from RNA transcripts. The TCR CDR3 was amplified in a first-round RT-PCR using the HTBI primer set. MiXCR was run by TCRdb on the multiplex PCR reads, yielding one entry per CDR3 protein. The table has a few hundred thousand distinct CDR3 sequences, about 14% seen once; the top ten hold 13%. Sequenced material: blood. The receptors originated from a woman aged 40-49 years with Graves' hyperthyroidism that later progressed to Graves' ophthalmopathy.

This clonotype occurred many times. The chain combines TRBV10-3 with TRBJ2-4, with 13 nucleotides matching TRBD2. Germline V gene sequence: CDR1 ENHRY, CDR2 SYGVKD. The CDR3 is 16 amino acids. J gave up 4 bases and V 2 bases, and 2 bases lay outside the gene matches. In DNA, the CDR3 is TGTGCCATCAGTGAGAGGACTAGCGGGGGTAAAAACATTCAGTACTTC. Protein sequence: CAISERTSGGKNIQYF.

This clonotype has only a few counts. A much larger clonotype is one base distant, so this may be a read error. The chain carries TRBV20-1 and TRBJ2-1; unclear D gene. Trimming cost V 3 bases and J 13 bases, with 10 bases left between them. The germline CDR1 and CDR2 sequences are DFQATT and SNEGSKA (reference sequence). CDR3 length: 10 amino acids. The CDR3 reads CSARIQPQFF. CDR3 DNA sequence: TGCAGTGCTAGGATCCAGCCCCAGTTCTTC.

This clonotype was found many times. The V call is TRBV20-1, the J call TRBJ1-4; no clear D gene. Deletions cut 6 bases from V and 3 bases from J, with 11 bases between. From germline, CDR1 is DFQATT and CDR2 SNEGSKA (reference sequence). This CDR3 has 13 residues. The CDR3 here is CSATGWANEKLFF. The CDR3 region has the DNA TGCAGTGCAACTGGGTGGGCTAATGAAAAACTGTTTTTT.

This clonotype was seen ten or more times. This chain connects TRBV6-1 to TRBJ2-7, with 11 bases fitting TRBD2. The ends lost 6 bases at V and 7 bases at J; junction bases unmatched: 11. Germline CDR1 and CDR2: MNHNS and SASEGT. There are 15 residues in the CDR3. CDR3 coding DNA: TGTGCCAGCAGGAGACTAGCGGGATCTCTGCGGGAGCAGTACTTC. This translates into CASRRLAGSLREQYF.

This clonotype occurred many times. The chain employs TRBV19 and TRBJ1-1; D may be TRBD1 (6 bases). Trimming left V 6 bases short and J 4 bases short, with 18 bases between. Germline V CDR1 and CDR2: LNHDA, SQIVND (reference sequence). The CDR3 sequence is 15 residues long. CDR3 sequence: CASRRDGEQGTEAFF. In DNA form, the CDR3 reads TGTGCCAGTAGGAGGGACGGAGAACAGGGCACTGAAGCTTTCTTT. Full variable domain (missing parts from reference TRBV19 and TRBJ1-1): DGGITQSPKYLFRKEGQNVTLSCEQNLNHDAMYWYRQDPGQGLRLIYYSQIVNDFQKGDIAEGYSVSREKKESFPLTVTSAQKNPTAFYLCASRRDGEQGTEAFFGQGTRLTVV.

A remark on this clonotype: This may be a read error, as it is one base from a much larger clone. V gene TRBV6-1 combines with J gene TRBJ2-3; 8 nucleotides agree with TRBD2. Looked up from germline, CDR1 is MNHNS and CDR2 is SASEGT. V gave up 5 bases and J gave up 7 bases; unmatched junction bases: 11. The CDR3 runs 15 residues. The CDR3 bases are TGTGCCAGCAGTCGACTAGCGCGAGAGCGGAATACGCAGTATTTT. Translated: CASSRLARERNTQYF.

The sample holds many counts of this clonotype. The chain's CDR3 is CASSESPRTGNQPQHF. CDR3 nucleotide sequence: TGTGCCAGCAGTGAATCCCCCCGGACAGGCAATCAGCCCCAGCATTTT. The chain couples TRBV2 to TRBJ1-5; possible D gene TRBD1, 6 bases. V was cut by 2 bases and J by 2 bases, with 13 bases left in between. There are 16 residues in the CDR3. Germline CDR1 SNHLY, CDR2 FYNNEI.

This clonotype was found many times. The chain is built from TRBV10-3 and TRBJ2-7, with a weak D call TRBD1 (6 bases). V was pared by 2 bases and J by 6 bases, with 11 bases between. The germline gives CDR1 ENHRY, CDR2 SYGVKD. The CDR3 covers 13 residues. In DNA form, the CDR3 reads TGTGCCATCAGTGAGAGGACAGAGGGCGAGCAGTACTTC. Residues: CAISERTEGEQYF.